These 3 T cell receptor beta chains originate from one sample sequenced in a study of blood T cell repertoires in COVID-19. Sequenced by immunoSEQ multiplex PCR; TCRdb stores in-frame clones only, minus some. Here the sample spans 150,000 to 200,000 clones, about 84% being singletons. Sequencing was carried out using peripheral blood. These receptors were taken from a woman in her thirties with acute or convalescent COVID-19.

The V and J genes are TRBV6-5 and TRBJ2-1, with 12 bases matching TRBD2. CDR3 size: 14 residues. V was clipped by 6 bases and J by 8 bases; unmatched bases: 5. Germline-derived CDR1 and CDR2 are MNHEY and SVGAGI. The CDR3 DNA is TGTGCCAGCAGGGTAGGGACTAGCGGGCATGAGCAGTTCTTC. It translates to CASRVGTSGHEQFF.

This clone was detected many times. This sequence joins TRBV3-1 (or the pseudogene TRBV3-2) and TRBJ1-1; 7 nucleotides match TRBD1. The V gene's germline CDR1 is LGHDT and CDR2 YNNKEL (reference sequence). This CDR3 comprises 13 residues. The junction had 2 bases not matched to a gene; V was cut back by 2 bases and J by 5 bases. The CDR3 here is CASSQTGDTEAFF. The CDR3 DNA is TGTGCCAGCAGCCAAACAGGGGATACTGAAGCTTTCTTT.

The chain links TRBV6-6 to TRBJ1-1; the D gene is possibly TRBD1 (5 bases). The germline CDR1 and CDR2 sequences are MNHNY and SVGAGI (reference sequence). The V gene lost 0 bases and the J gene lost 4 bases, with 9 bases spanning the gap. The CDR3 is 14 amino acids. CDR3 in DNA: TGTGCCAGCAGTTACTCGTGGGGGGGCACTGAAGCTTTCTTT. Translation: CASSYSWGGTEAFF.